The 4 T cell receptor beta chains below come from one sample, sequenced in a study of T cells in Graves' hyperthyroidism and ophthalmopathy. Amplified TCR beta CDR3 regions came from RNA transcripts. With the HTBI primer set, the TCR CDR3 went through a first round of RT-PCR. TCRdb re-analysed the multiplex PCR reads in MiXCR, keeping a single row per CDR3 protein. This sample has about 480,000 distinct CDR3 sequences, with roughly an eighth found just once. The sequencing input was blood. The receptors derive from a woman in her late teens or twenties with Graves' hyperthyroidism.

The chain employs TRBV24-1 and TRBJ2-1; TRBD1 is a possible D gene (5 bases). CDR3 size: 16 residues. CDR1 and CDR2 (germline): KGHDR, SFDVKD. V was clipped by 2 bases and J by 1 base, with 11 bases between them. The CDR3, as DNA: TGTGCCACCAGTGATTCTCAGGGCTGGTCCTACAATGAGCAGTTCTTC. Translating gives CATSDSQGWSYNEQFF.

The chain has TRBV19 and TRBJ2-3; 8 bases are a match to TRBD2. From germline, CDR1 is LNHDA and CDR2 SQIVND (reference sequence). The CDR3 contains 15 residues. V shed 4 bases and J 5 bases; nucleotides not matched to a gene: 8. In DNA form, the CDR3 reads TGTGCCAGTAGTAGGGTTAGCGGGAAGTTAGATACGCAGTATTTT. Amino acid sequence: CASSRVSGKLDTQYF.

This sequence joins TRBV5-5 and TRBJ1-1, with 9 bases matching TRBD1. With V trimmed by 2 bases and J by 1 base, 3 bases remained unmatched. The CDR3 covers 15 residues. Germline V gene sequence: CDR1 SGHKS, CDR2 YYEKEE (reference sequence). This chain's CDR3 is CASSFLQGANTEAFF. In DNA, the CDR3 is TGTGCCAGCAGCTTTTTACAGGGGGCGAACACTGAAGCTTTCTTT.

This clonotype occurred many times. The chain recombines TRBV30 with TRBJ2-2, with D uncertain. With 5 bases removed from V and 6 bases from J, the gap between germline ends came to 7 bases. CDR1 and CDR2 (germline): GTSNPN, SVGIG (reference sequence). This CDR3 contains 11 residues. The CDR3: CAWQMAGELFF. CDR3 nucleotide sequence: TGTGCCTGGCAGATGGCCGGGGAGCTGTTTTTT.